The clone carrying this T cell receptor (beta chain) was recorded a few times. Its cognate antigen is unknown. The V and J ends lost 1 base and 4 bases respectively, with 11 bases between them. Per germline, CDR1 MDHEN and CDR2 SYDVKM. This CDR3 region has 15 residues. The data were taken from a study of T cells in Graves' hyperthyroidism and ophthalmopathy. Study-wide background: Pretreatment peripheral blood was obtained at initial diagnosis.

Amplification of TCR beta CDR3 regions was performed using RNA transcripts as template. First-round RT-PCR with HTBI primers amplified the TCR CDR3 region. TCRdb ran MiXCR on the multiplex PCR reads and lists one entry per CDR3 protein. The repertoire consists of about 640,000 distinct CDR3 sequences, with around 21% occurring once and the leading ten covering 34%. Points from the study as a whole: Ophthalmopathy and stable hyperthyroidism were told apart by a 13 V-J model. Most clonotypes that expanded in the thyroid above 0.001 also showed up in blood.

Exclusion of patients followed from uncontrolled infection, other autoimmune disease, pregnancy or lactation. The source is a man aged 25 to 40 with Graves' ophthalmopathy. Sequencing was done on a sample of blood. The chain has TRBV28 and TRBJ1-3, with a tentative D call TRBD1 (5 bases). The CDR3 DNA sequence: TGTGCCAGCAGTTTATATAGGGGCACGGGAAACACCATATATTTT. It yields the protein CASSLYRGTGNTIYF.